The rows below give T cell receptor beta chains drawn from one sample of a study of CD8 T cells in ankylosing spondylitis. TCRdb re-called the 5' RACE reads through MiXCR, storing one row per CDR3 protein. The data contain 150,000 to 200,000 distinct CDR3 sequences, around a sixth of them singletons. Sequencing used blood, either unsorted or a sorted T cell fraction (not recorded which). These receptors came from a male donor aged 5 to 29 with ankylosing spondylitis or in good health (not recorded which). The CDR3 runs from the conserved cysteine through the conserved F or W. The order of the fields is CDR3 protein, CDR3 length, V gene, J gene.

CDR3: CSASSQGGNSPLHF
length: 14
V: TRBV20-1
J: TRBJ1-6

CDR3: CASSLVGPGLYNEQFF
length: 16
V: TRBV27
J: TRBJ2-1

CDR3: CSARDLLQETQYF
length: 13
V: TRBV20-1
J: TRBJ2-5

CDR3: CSAFIQPEDTQYF
length: 13
V: TRBV20-1
J: TRBJ2-3

CDR3: CASSYRAPDREVSGANVLTF
length: 20
V: TRBV6-5
J: TRBJ2-6

CDR3: CASSRGVNEQFF
length: 12
V: TRBV5-1
J: TRBJ2-1

CDR3: CASSRGYSTDTQYF
length: 14
V: TRBV5-1
J: TRBJ2-3

CDR3: CASSPEGQRSYEQYF
length: 15
V: TRBV11-2
J: TRBJ2-7

CDR3: CASSSEMGLETQYF
length: 14
V: TRBV6-5
J: TRBJ2-5

CDR3: CASTPGLNNYGYTF
length: 14
V: TRBV12-3/TRBV12-4
J: TRBJ1-2

CDR3: CASSPGGTLNEQFF
length: 14
V: TRBV18
J: TRBJ2-1

CDR3: CASSLDQGAGNEQFF
length: 15
V: TRBV5-6
J: TRBJ2-1

CDR3: CAHKGGSIPGNTIYF
length: 15
V: TRBV2
J: TRBJ1-3

CDR3: CSATDRGRTDTQYF
length: 14
V: TRBV20-1
J: TRBJ2-3

CDR3: CASGSVPTDTQYF
length: 13
V: TRBV2
J: TRBJ2-3

CDR3: CASSRDGNKEKLFF
length: 14
V: TRBV5-1
J: TRBJ1-4

CDR3: CASSLVGGEQPQHF
length: 14
V: TRBV5-1
J: TRBJ1-5

CDR3: CASRLANTEAFF
length: 12
V: TRBV12-3/TRBV12-4
J: TRBJ1-1

CDR3: CASTSQGFNEQFF
length: 13
V: TRBV6-5
J: TRBJ2-1

CDR3: CASSQRTGLNGYTF
length: 14
V: TRBV11-2
J: TRBJ1-2

CDR3: CAWKASSGRAFTYNEQFF
length: 18
V: TRBV30
J: TRBJ2-1

CDR3: CASRGGLGGETQYF
length: 14
V: TRBV5-6
J: TRBJ2-5

CDR3: CASSQDRRTSVKGGSDTQYF
length: 20
V: TRBV4-2
J: TRBJ2-3

CDR3: CASSQGQGVHYEQYF
length: 15
V: TRBV5-6
J: TRBJ2-7

CDR3: CASSRLGEHEQYF
length: 13
V: TRBV18
J: TRBJ2-7

CDR3: CAITQPRSGANVLTF
length: 15
V: TRBV10-3
J: TRBJ2-6

CDR3: CASKGQGYTEAFF
length: 13
V: TRBV19
J: TRBJ1-1

CDR3: CASYEGENTGELFF
length: 14
V: TRBV19
J: TRBJ2-2

CDR3: CATSDEVDEQYF
length: 12
V: TRBV24-1
J: TRBJ2-7

CDR3: CSVRPRSYEQYF
length: 12
V: TRBV29-1
J: TRBJ2-7

CDR3: CASSVGHRGNTEAFF
length: 15
V: TRBV9
J: TRBJ1-1

CDR3: CASSPSASSYNEQFF
length: 15
V: TRBV7-6
J: TRBJ2-1

CDR3: CASSYSRGQGYHGYTF
length: 16
V: TRBV6-5
J: TRBJ1-2

CDR3: CSVAIEPTNSPLHF
length: 14
V: TRBV29-1
J: TRBJ1-6

CDR3: CASSLASGRRETQYF
length: 15
V: TRBV7-2
J: TRBJ2-5

CDR3: CASSVHNSPLHF
length: 12
V: TRBV12-3/TRBV12-4
J: TRBJ1-6

CDR3: CATKSGETGELFF
length: 13
V: TRBV12-3/TRBV12-4
J: TRBJ2-2

CDR3: CASSYRGTSVQETQYF
length: 16
V: TRBV6-5
J: TRBJ2-5

CDR3: CASNDNTYNEQFF
length: 13
V: TRBV6-2/TRBV6-3
J: TRBJ2-1

CDR3: CAISVSAGGNEQFF
length: 14
V: TRBV10-3
J: TRBJ2-1

CDR3: CASSKGLAGVTGELFF
length: 16
V: TRBV12-3/TRBV12-4
J: TRBJ2-2

CDR3: CASSLWGDNQPQHF
length: 14
V: TRBV7-2
J: TRBJ1-5

CDR3: CASRSGTGDNEQFF
length: 14
V: TRBV6-1
J: TRBJ2-1

CDR3: CASSLYETGGTGELFF
length: 16
V: TRBV5-1
J: TRBJ2-2

CDR3: CSAGPTRGPFNEQFF
length: 15
V: TRBV20-1
J: TRBJ2-1

CDR3: CASSQEGREGDEQYF
length: 15
V: TRBV4-2
J: TRBJ2-7

CDR3: CASSWGGGYNEQFF
length: 14
V: TRBV19
J: TRBJ2-1

CDR3: CAISRDKYSNQPQHF
length: 15
V: TRBV10-3
J: TRBJ1-5

CDR3: CASSYSKGGGTYNEQFF
length: 17
V: TRBV6-5
J: TRBJ2-1

CDR3: CASSLLEDSTDTQYF
length: 15
V: TRBV7-8
J: TRBJ2-3

CDR3: CASSSSGGLNTEAFF
length: 15
V: TRBV9
J: TRBJ1-1

CDR3: CASSYYGDNEQFF
length: 13
V: TRBV6-5
J: TRBJ2-1

CDR3: CSARGGENYGYTF
length: 13
V: TRBV20-1
J: TRBJ1-2

CDR3: CASSVEDSNQPQHF
length: 14
V: TRBV9
J: TRBJ1-5

CDR3: CSVENNEQFF
length: 10
V: TRBV29-1
J: TRBJ2-1

CDR3: CASRSGRASTDTQYF
length: 15
V: TRBV6-5
J: TRBJ2-3

CDR3: CASTEETQYF
length: 10
V: TRBV6-1
J: TRBJ2-5

CDR3: CASTQGSPGYGYTF
length: 14
V: TRBV5-1
J: TRBJ1-2

CDR3: CASSETLDSASPLHF
length: 15
V: TRBV11-3
J: TRBJ1-6